This TCR beta chain was identified in a study of T cells after yellow fever vaccination. On the study more broadly: Fractions of low cell number were prepared using SMART-Seq v4 Ultra Low Input. Study observations and caveats: Most primary-vaccination clones reappeared after the booster (about 97% CD4, about 88% CD8).

Using its own MiXCR run on the 5' RACE reads, TCRdb lists one record per CDR3 protein. The table lists 250,000 to 300,000 distinct CDR3 sequences, about 5.2% of them singletons. This clonotype was recorded at least ten times. Its antigen remains unknown. The sequence derives from a man aged 18 to 30 who received the YFV17D yellow fever vaccine. Sequences were derived from CD4+ T cells sorted from PBMCs, sampled on the day of the yellow fever booster vaccination.

CDR3 in amino acids: CATSDPSRNTGELFF. In nucleotides, the CDR3 is TGTGCCACCAGTGACCCCTCTAGGAACACCGGGGAGCTGTTTTTT. This chain connects TRBV24-1 to TRBJ2-2, with no clear D. This CDR3 is built from 15 residues. V was pared by 4 bases and J by 1 base, with 9 bases between. Germline CDR1 reads KGHDR; CDR2 reads SFDVKD.